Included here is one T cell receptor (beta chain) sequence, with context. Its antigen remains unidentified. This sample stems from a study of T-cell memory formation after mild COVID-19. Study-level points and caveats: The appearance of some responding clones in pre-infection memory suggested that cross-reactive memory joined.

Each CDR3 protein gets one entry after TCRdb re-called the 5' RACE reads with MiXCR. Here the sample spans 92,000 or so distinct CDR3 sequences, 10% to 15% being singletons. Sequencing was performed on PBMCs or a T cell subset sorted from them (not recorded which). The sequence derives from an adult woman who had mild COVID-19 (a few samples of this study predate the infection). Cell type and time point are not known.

CDR3 sequence reads: CASSLGNSTQPQHF. CDR3 sequence (DNA): TGCGCCAGCAGCTTGGGAAACAGTACCCAGCCCCAGCATTTT. This rearrangement joins TRBV5-1 to TRBJ1-5; no clear D. This CDR3 region has 14 residues. Trimming left V 0 bases short and J 7 bases short, with 11 bases between. CDR1 SGHRS and CDR2 YFSETQ come from the germline V gene.